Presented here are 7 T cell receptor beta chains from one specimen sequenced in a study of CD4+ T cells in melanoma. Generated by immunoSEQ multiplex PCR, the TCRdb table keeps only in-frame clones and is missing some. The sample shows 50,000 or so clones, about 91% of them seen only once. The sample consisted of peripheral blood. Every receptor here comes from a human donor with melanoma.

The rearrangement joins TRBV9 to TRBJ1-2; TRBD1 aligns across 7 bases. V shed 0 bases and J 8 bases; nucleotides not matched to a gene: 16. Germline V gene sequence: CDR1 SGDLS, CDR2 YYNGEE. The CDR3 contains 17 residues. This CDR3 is CASSVAYPDRTGGGYTF. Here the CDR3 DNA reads TGTGCCAGCAGCGTAGCGTACCCGGACAGGACTGGGGGGGGCTACACCTTC.

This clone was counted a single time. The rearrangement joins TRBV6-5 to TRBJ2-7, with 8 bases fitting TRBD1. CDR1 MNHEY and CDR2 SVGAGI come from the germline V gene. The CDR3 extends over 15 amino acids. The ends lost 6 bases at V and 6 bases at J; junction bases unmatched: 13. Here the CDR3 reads CASRPHPGQVGEQYF. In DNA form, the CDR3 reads TGTGCCAGCAGACCCCATCCGGGACAGGTAGGCGAGCAGTACTTC.

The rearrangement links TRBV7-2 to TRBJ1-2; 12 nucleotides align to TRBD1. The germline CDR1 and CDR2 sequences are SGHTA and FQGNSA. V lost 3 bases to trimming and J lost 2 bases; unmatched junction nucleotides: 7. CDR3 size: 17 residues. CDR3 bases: TGTGCCAGCAGCTTGGGTTGGGACAGGGGGCTCAACTATGGCTACACCTTC. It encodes CASSLGWDRGLNYGYTF.

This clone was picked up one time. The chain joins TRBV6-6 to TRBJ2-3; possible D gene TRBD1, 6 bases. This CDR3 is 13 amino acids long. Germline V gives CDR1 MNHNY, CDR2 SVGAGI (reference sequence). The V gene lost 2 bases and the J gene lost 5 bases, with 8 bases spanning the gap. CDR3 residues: CASSYGTLDTQYF. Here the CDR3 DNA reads TGTGCCAGCAGTTACGGGACATTAGATACGCAGTATTTT.

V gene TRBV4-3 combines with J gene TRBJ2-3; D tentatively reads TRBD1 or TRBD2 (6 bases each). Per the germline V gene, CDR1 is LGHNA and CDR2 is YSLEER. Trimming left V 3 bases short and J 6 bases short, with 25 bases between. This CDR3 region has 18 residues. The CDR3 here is CASSQASGGGLTQDTQYF. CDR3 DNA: TGCGCCAGCAGCCAGGCCTCCGGGGGCGGGCTCACACAGGATACGCAGTATTTT.

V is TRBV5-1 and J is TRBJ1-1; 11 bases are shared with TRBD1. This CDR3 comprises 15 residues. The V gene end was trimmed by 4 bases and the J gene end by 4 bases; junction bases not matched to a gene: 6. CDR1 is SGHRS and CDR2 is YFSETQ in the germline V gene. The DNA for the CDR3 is TGCGCCAGCAGCACCGGGACAGGGGGGACCACTGAAGCTTTCTTT. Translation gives CASSTGTGGTTEAFF. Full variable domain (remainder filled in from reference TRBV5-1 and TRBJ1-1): KAGVTQTPRYLIKTRGQQVTLSCSPISGHRSVSWYQQTPGQGLQFLFEYFSETQRNKGNFPGRFSGRQFSNSRSEMNVSTLELGDSALYLCASSTGTGGTTEAFFGQGTRLTVV.

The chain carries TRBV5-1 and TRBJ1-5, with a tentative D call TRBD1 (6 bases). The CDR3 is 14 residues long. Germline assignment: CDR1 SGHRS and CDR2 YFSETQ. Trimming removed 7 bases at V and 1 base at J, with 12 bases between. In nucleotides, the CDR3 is TGCGCCAGCTCCCAAGGGGGAAGCAATCAGCCCCAGCATTTT. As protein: CASSQGGSNQPQHF.